Each of the 27 T cell receptor beta chains below was sequenced from the same sample in a study of cytomegalovirus exposure and HLA in healthy donors. PCR involved 60 Vbeta and 13 Jbeta primers. This table comes from immunoSEQ multiplex PCR, and its TCRdb copy is limited to in-frame clones, with some not included. The sample includes about 69,000 clones, 60% to 75% of them seen just once. Sequencing was carried out using PBMCs. These receptors all come from a woman aged 55 to 70 in good health and CMV-seropositive.

The rearrangement uses TRBV5-1 and TRBJ2-2, with a weak D call TRBD1 (5 bases). Trimming cost V 0 bases and J 1 base, with 7 bases left between them. Germline CDR1 SGHRS, CDR2 YFSETQ. This CDR3 spans 15 amino acids. The CDR3 DNA is TGCGCCAGCAGCTTGGTGGACAAGAACACCGGGGAGCTGTTTTTT. It translates to CASSLVDKNTGELFF.

This clone was picked up a small number of times. The rearrangement joins TRBV5-4 to TRBJ2-6, with 7 bases lining up with TRBD1. Trimming removed 3 bases from V and 0 bases from J; junction bases left unmatched: 3. The CDR3 totals 16 residues. From germline, CDR1 is SGHNT and CDR2 YYREEE (reference sequence). For the CDR3, the DNA is TGTGCCAGCAGCTCCGGACAGGCCTCTGGGGCCAACGTCCTGACTTTC. Its protein product is CASSSGQASGANVLTF.

The CDR3 sequence is CASSGGTSGMDTQYF. The CDR3 DNA is TGCGCCAGCAGTGGGGGGACTAGCGGGATGGATACGCAGTATTTT. The V gene is TRBV10-1, the J gene TRBJ2-3, with 13 bases lining up with TRBD2. This CDR3 is built from 15 residues. From germline, CDR1 is WNHNN and CDR2 SYGVQD (reference sequence). V lost 4 bases to trimming and J lost 6 bases; unmatched junction nucleotides: 4.

The chain combines TRBV19 with TRBJ2-7; 8 nucleotides line up with TRBD1. V lost 9 bases, J lost 2 bases, and 6 bases stayed unmatched. CDR3 length equals 13 residues. Per germline, CDR1 LNHDA and CDR2 SQIVND (reference sequence). CDR3 DNA sequence: TGTGCCAGCGGACAGGGTCGGCCCTACGAGCAGTACTTC. Its protein is CASGQGRPYEQYF. Full variable domain (outside the CDR3, taken from reference TRBV19 and TRBJ2-7): DGGITQSPKYLFRKEGQNVTLSCEQNLNHDAMYWYRQDPGQGLRLIYYSQIVNDFQKGDIAEGYSVSREKKESFPLTVTSAQKNPTAFYLCASGQGRPYEQYFGPGTRLTVT.

This rearrangement joins TRBV5-1 to TRBJ2-2, with 9 bases matching TRBD1. Losses at the gene ends were 3 bases for V and 7 bases for J; bases not matched to a gene: 10. Germline-derived CDR1 and CDR2 are SGHRS and YFSETQ. The CDR3 totals 16 residues. CDR3 region: CASSSQGQGFGGELFF. In DNA, the CDR3 is TGCGCCAGCAGCTCCCAAGGACAGGGGTTTGGCGGGGAGCTGTTTTTT.

The chain employs TRBV30 and TRBJ1-5; 8 nucleotides agree with TRBD1. CDR3 length: 13 residues. J lost 3 bases, V lost 5 bases, and 3 bases had no gene match. In germline, CDR1 is GTSNPN, CDR2 SVGIG (reference sequence). The CDR3: CAWSTGDNQPQHF. The CDR3 DNA is TGTGCCTGGTCGACAGGGGACAATCAGCCCCAGCATTTT.

The gene calls are TRBV5-8 and TRBJ1-1; D perhaps matches TRBD1 (6 bases). The V gene's germline CDR1 is SGHTS and CDR2 YDEGEE. This CDR3 spans 14 amino acids. Deletions cut 5 bases from V and 4 bases from J, with 15 bases between. The CDR3 DNA is TGTGCCAGCAGTCTTTGGGGGCGCGGCACTGAAGCTTTCTTT. Protein: CASSLWGRGTEAFF. Based on the CDR3 plus reference TRBV5-8 and TRBJ1-1, the full variable domain is EAGVTQSPTHLIKTRGQQATLRCSPISGHTSVYWYQQALGLGLQFLLWYDEGEERNRGNFPPRFSGRQFPNYSSELNVNALELEDSALYLCASSLWGRGTEAFFGQGTRLTVV.

The chain combines TRBV11-3 with TRBJ2-1; the match to TRBD1 covers 7 bases. V was clipped by 2 bases and J by 5 bases; unmatched bases: 6. Germline CDR1 SGHNT, CDR2 YENEEA. The CDR3 consists of 15 residues. Here the CDR3 DNA reads TGTGCCAGCAGCTTACAGGGACAGACAAACAATGAGCAGTTCTTC. Protein sequence: CASSLQGQTNNEQFF.

This chain joins TRBV6-6 and TRBJ2-6; 8 bases are shared with TRBD1. CDR1 is MNHNY, CDR2 SVGAGI, per germline (reference sequence). V lost 5 bases, J lost 2 bases, and 5 bases stayed unmatched. This CDR3 is built from 16 residues. This CDR3 reads CASSNVTGAGANVLTF. In nucleotides, the CDR3 is TGTGCCAGCAGTAATGTGACAGGGGCTGGGGCCAACGTCCTGACTTTC.

J is TRBJ1-3 and V is TRBV9, with 7 bases that match TRBD1. The V gene end was trimmed by 0 bases and the J gene end by 0 bases; junction bases not matched to a gene: 0. This CDR3 spans 15 amino acids. Germline assignment: CDR1 SGDLS and CDR2 YYNGEE. In nucleotides, the CDR3 is TGTGCCAGCAGCGTAGGACAGGGCTCTGGAAACACCATATATTTT. Protein sequence: CASSVGQGSGNTIYF.

The CDR3 loop reads CASRYGTDNSPLHF. The CDR3 DNA reads as TGTGCCAGCAGATACGGGACAGACAATTCACCCCTCCACTTT. V usage is TRBV7-9 and J usage is TRBJ1-6; the match to TRBD1 covers 7 bases. CDR1 is SEHNR, CDR2 FQNEAQ, per germline (reference sequence). The V segment lost 6 bases and the J segment 7 bases; nucleotides outside the gene matches: 6. CDR3 size: 14 residues.

This rearrangement joins TRBV14 to TRBJ2-5, with a weak D call TRBD1 (6 bases). TRBJ2-7 explains the end of the DNA better; the J call may be wrong. CDR3 length equals 15 residues. Germline V gene lookup returns CDR1 SGHDN and CDR2 FVKESK. CDR3 sequence: CASSQEVWGRYEQYF. CDR3 nucleotides: TGTGCCAGCAGCCAGGAGGTCTGGGGGCGATACGAGCAGTACTTC.

The chain uses TRBV9 and TRBJ2-3, with D maybe TRBD1 (6 bases). In germline, CDR1 is SGDLS, CDR2 YYNGEE. Deletions cut 4 bases from V and 0 bases from J, with 12 bases between. This CDR3 comprises 15 residues. The CDR3 region is CASSTWTASTDTQYF. CDR3 DNA sequence: TGTGCCAGCAGCACCTGGACAGCTAGCACAGATACGCAGTATTTT.

The chain couples TRBV30 to TRBJ1-2; tentatively, D is TRBD1 (6 bases). This CDR3 has 11 amino acids. Germline CDR1 is GTSNPN and CDR2 is SVGIG (reference sequence). The V end lost 0 bases, the J end lost 10 bases, and 9 bases lay between the germline ends. As DNA, the CDR3 is TGTGCCTGGAGTGTAAACAGGGTCTACACCTTC. This codes for CAWSVNRVYTF.

This clone was found a few times. This chain connects TRBV5-1 to TRBJ2-3; a possible D gene is TRBD2 (5 bases). Germline loops: CDR1 SGHRS, CDR2 YFSETQ. The V gene lost 4 bases and the J gene lost 0 bases, with 9 bases spanning the gap. The CDR3 is 14 residues long. The CDR3, as DNA: TGCGCCAGCAGCCCTGGACTGAGCACAGATACGCAGTATTTT. Encoded protein: CASSPGLSTDTQYF. Looking up the rest from reference TRBV5-1 and TRBJ2-3 gives the full variable domain: KAGVTQTPRYLIKTRGQQVTLSCSPISGHRSVSWYQQTPGQGLQFLFEYFSETQRNKGNFPGRFSGRQFSNSRSEMNVSTLELGDSALYLCASSPGLSTDTQYFGPGTRLTVL.

The rearrangement uses TRBV6-1 and TRBJ2-1; 8 bases align to TRBD1. CDR3 size: 13 residues. Trimming cost V 10 bases and J 4 bases; bases outside gene matches: 6. The germline V gene encodes CDR1 MNHNS and CDR2 SASEGT. The CDR3 spells CATGQGLYNEQFF. As DNA, the CDR3 is TGTGCCACCGGACAGGGCCTTTACAATGAGCAGTTCTTC.

The chain uses TRBV6-1 and TRBJ2-2, with 15 bases lining up with TRBD2. The J segment lost 6 bases and the V segment lost 7 bases, leaving 3 bases of the junction unmatched. Germline CDR1 and CDR2: MNHNS and SASEGT. This CDR3 has 15 amino acids. DNA for the CDR3: TGTGCCAGCATAGGACTAGCGGGGGGGGCCGGGGAGCTGTTTTTT. Protein product: CASIGLAGGAGELFF.

The rearrangement uses TRBV30 and TRBJ1-1, with 7 bases lining up with TRBD1. Germline CDR1 GTSNPN, CDR2 SVGIG (reference sequence). The CDR3 is 13 residues long. Trimming removed 2 bases from V and 3 bases from J; junction bases left unmatched: 3. CDR3: CAWSLDRDTEAFF. Written as DNA, the CDR3 is TGTGCCTGGAGTCTCGACAGGGACACTGAAGCTTTCTTT. The variable domain in full, with the rest retrieved from reference TRBV30 and TRBJ1-1, is SQTIHQWPATLVQPVGSPLSLECTVEGTSNPNLYWYRQAAGRGLQLLFYSVGIGQISSEVPQNLSASRPQDRQFILSSKKLLLSDSGFYLCAWSLDRDTEAFFGQGTRLTVV.

The J gene is TRBJ2-1, the V gene TRBV27; 7 nucleotides line up with TRBD1. Looked up from germline, CDR1 is MNHEY and CDR2 is SMNVEV (reference sequence). V dropped 5 bases and J dropped 2; count of bases not matched to a gene: 3. There are 14 residues in the CDR3. The CDR3: CASSPGGAYNEQFF. The CDR3 DNA sequence: TGTGCCAGCAGTCCAGGGGGTGCCTACAATGAGCAGTTCTTC.

The chain links TRBV6-5 to TRBJ1-2; TRBD1 might be the D (6 bases). The CDR3 loop spans 15 amino acids. The germline V gene has CDR1 MNHEY and CDR2 SVGAGI. The germline V and J ends were trimmed by 6 bases and 4 bases, with 18 bases remaining between them. The CDR3 spells CASSTTDSLIYGYTF. CDR3 DNA sequence: TGTGCCAGCAGCACGACGGACAGCCTTATCTATGGCTACACCTTC.

This chain connects TRBV5-1 to TRBJ2-7, with 7 bases that match TRBD2. This CDR3 has 15 residues. V dropped 2 bases and J dropped 1; count of bases not matched to a gene: 6. Germline values: CDR1 SGHRS, CDR2 YFSETQ. CDR3 nucleotide sequence: TGCGCCAGCAGCTTTTCTAGCGGCCCTTCCTACGAGCAGTACTTC. Its translation: CASSFSSGPSYEQYF.

The chain employs TRBV7-2 and TRBJ2-1; D gene uncertain. V was pared by 2 bases and J by 5 bases, with 4 bases between. This CDR3 is built from 12 residues. CDR1 and CDR2 (germline): SGHTA, FQGNSA. Here the CDR3 DNA reads TGTGCCAGCAGCTTAAATAACAATGAGCAGTTCTTC. Translating it yields CASSLNNNEQFF.

The rearrangement joins TRBV5-1 to TRBJ1-3; 8 bases agree with TRBD1. With 2 bases clipped from V and 0 bases from J, the junction kept 4 bases outside the gene matches. There are 16 residues in the CDR3. Per the germline V gene, CDR1 is SGHRS and CDR2 is YFSETQ. This CDR3 is CASSLQGVISGNTIYF. The CDR3 nucleotides are TGCGCCAGCAGCTTACAGGGGGTCATCTCTGGAAACACCATATATTTT.

This chain links TRBV7-9 with TRBJ1-6, with 7 bases identical to TRBD1. Germline loops: CDR1 SEHNR, CDR2 FQNEAQ (reference sequence). V dropped 5 bases and J dropped 6; count of bases not matched to a gene: 7. CDR3 length equals 15 residues. The CDR3 region has the DNA TGTGCCAGCAGCCAGTCAGACAGGGTTAATTCACCCCTCCACTTT. Translating it yields CASSQSDRVNSPLHF.

The chain links TRBV9 to TRBJ2-1, with 8 bases that match TRBD2. The CDR3 contains 16 residues. Germline-derived CDR1 and CDR2 are SGDLS and YYNGEE. V was pared by 3 bases and J by 0 bases, with 5 bases of the junction left unmatched. The CDR3 nucleotides are TGTGCCAGCAGCGCCACTAGCGGTAGCTCCTACAATGAGCAGTTCTTC. This translates into CASSATSGSSYNEQFF.

The rearrangement uses TRBV18 and TRBJ1-5; possible D gene TRBD1, 6 bases. V was pared by 3 bases and J by 7 bases, with 13 bases between. Germline assignment: CDR1 KGHSH and CDR2 LQKENI. The CDR3 runs to 14 residues. The CDR3 is CASSPNPGAQPQHF. As DNA, the CDR3 is TGTGCCAGCTCACCGAATCCAGGGGCCCAGCCCCAGCATTTT.

In its sample, this clone was seen once. Other DNA sequences in the sample encode the same CDR3. The V and J genes are TRBV2 and TRBJ1-6, with 7 bases lining up with TRBD1. Per the germline V gene, CDR1 is SNHLY and CDR2 is FYNNEI. J was trimmed by 8 bases and V by 5 bases; bases with no gene match: 9. The CDR3 covers 15 residues. The CDR3 is CASSSRQGSDSPLHF. The DNA of the CDR3 is TGTGCCAGCAGTAGCAGACAGGGTTCGGATTCACCCCTCCACTTT.